The source of this TCR beta chain is a study of spatial heterogeneity in lung cancer. Background on the study: Each time, sequencing found more beta-chain sequences than alpha-chain sequences. Within raw reads, each unique TCR and UMI combination appeared on average more than ten times.

Described time point: sample taken at primary tumor resection. Whole RNA obtained from tumor, nontumor lung or frozen PBMC underwent sequencing without sorting. Donation came from 70 or so patients with untreated early-stage non-small cell lung cancer. Every TCR cDNA molecule bore its own unique molecular identifier. TCRdb re-called the 5' RACE reads with MiXCR, one entry per CDR3 protein. The sample includes tens of thousands of distinct CDR3 sequences, 7.5% of them seen just once. There are a few counts of this clonotype. V was pared by 7 bases and J by 3 bases, with 10 bases between. Germline V gene lookup returns CDR1 DFQATT and CDR2 SNEGSKA (reference sequence). The length of the CDR3 is 12 residues.

The input for sequencing was PBMCs, taken at surgery. The gene calls are TRBV20-1 and TRBJ1-3; D possibly corresponds to TRBD1 (5 bases). This TCR came from a male donor with early-stage non-small cell lung cancer. The CDR3 DNA reads TGCAGTGTGCAGGGCAATGGAAACACCATATATTTT. Translation: CSVQGNGNTIYF.